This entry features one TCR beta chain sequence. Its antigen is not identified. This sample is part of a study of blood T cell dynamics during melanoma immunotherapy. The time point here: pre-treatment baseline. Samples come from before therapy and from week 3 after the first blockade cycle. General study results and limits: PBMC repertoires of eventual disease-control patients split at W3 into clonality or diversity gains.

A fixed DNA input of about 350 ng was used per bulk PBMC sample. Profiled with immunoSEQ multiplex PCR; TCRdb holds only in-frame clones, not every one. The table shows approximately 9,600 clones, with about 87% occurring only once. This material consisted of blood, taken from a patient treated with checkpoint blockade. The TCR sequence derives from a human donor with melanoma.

The CDR3: CASSAPTGATNTEAFF. The CDR3 nucleotides read TGTGCCAGCAGTGCCCCGACAGGGGCCACCAACACTGAAGCTTTCTTT. This rearrangement joins TRBV25-1 to TRBJ1-1, with TRBD1 identical over 8 bases. The CDR3 is made up of 16 amino acids. From germline, CDR1 is MGHDK and CDR2 SYGVNS. Trimming cost V 4 bases and J 2 bases; bases outside gene matches: 9. The entire variable domain, with the rest obtained from reference TRBV25-1 and TRBJ1-1, is as follows: EADIYQTPRYLVIGTGKKITLECSQTMGHDKMYWYQQDPGMELHLIHYSYGVNSTEKGDLSSESTVSRIRTEHFPLTLESARPSHTSQYLCASSAPTGATNTEAFFGQGTRLTVV.